Shown below are 25 T cell receptor beta chains from a single sample sequenced in a study of cytomegalovirus exposure and HLA in healthy donors. 60 Vbeta and 13 Jbeta primers were used in PCR. The protocol was immunoSEQ multiplex PCR, while the TCRdb copy is restricted to in-frame clones and leaves out a portion. This table holds under 150,000 clones, under 90% found once. Sequenced: PBMCs. Source of these receptors: a woman in her thirties or forties in good health and CMV-seronegative.

V is TRBV19 and J is TRBJ1-1; maybe TRBD1 (5 bases). From germline, CDR1 is LNHDA and CDR2 SQIVND (reference sequence). The length of the CDR3 is 14 residues. The V gene lost 7 bases and the J gene lost 1 base, with 13 bases spanning the gap. CDR3 sequence reads: CASTKGPTNTEAFF. CDR3 nucleotide sequence: TGTGCCAGTACCAAGGGGCCGACGAACACTGAAGCTTTCTTT. The whole variable domain, remainder taken from reference TRBV19 and TRBJ1-1, is DGGITQSPKYLFRKEGQNVTLSCEQNLNHDAMYWYRQDPGQGLRLIYYSQIVNDFQKGDIAEGYSVSREKKESFPLTVTSAQKNPTAFYLCASTKGPTNTEAFFGQGTRLTVV.

CDR3 region: CASSLSRRAQYF. The CDR3 region has the DNA TGTGCCAGCAGCTTGTCCCGGAGGGCCCAGTACTTC. The rearrangement links TRBV7-2 to TRBJ2-5, with D perhaps matching TRBD2 (6 bases). The ends were cut back, 3 bases at V and 9 bases at J, with 11 bases in the middle. CDR3 length: 12 residues. Germline CDR1 and CDR2: SGHTA and FQGNSA.

The chain recombines TRBV21-1 with TRBJ2-7; the table's TRBD2 call for D was not verified on the DNA. TRBV21-1 corresponds to a pseudogene. The CDR3 has 16 amino acids. This CDR3 is CASSKTSGRAWYEQYF. In DNA form, the CDR3 reads TGTGCCAGCAGCAAGACTAGCGGGAGGGCCTGGTACGAGCAGTACTTC.

This clone turned up a few times. The chain combines TRBV7-2 with TRBJ2-3, with TRBD2 matching over 14 bases. CDR3 size: 17 residues. J was trimmed by 1 base and V by 4 bases; bases with no gene match: 4. Germline V lookup: CDR1 SGHTA, CDR2 FQGNSA. The CDR3 spells CASSSQTSGGGTDTQYF. The CDR3 DNA reads as TGTGCCAGCAGCTCACAGACTAGCGGGGGGGGCACAGATACGCAGTATTTT.

This chain joins TRBV18 and TRBJ1-1, with D maybe TRBD1 (6 bases). The CDR3 has 16 amino acids. V dropped 0 bases and J dropped 1 base, with 12 bases sitting between them. Germline CDR1 and CDR2: KGHSH and LQKENI. CDR3 in amino acids: CASSPPGTGRNTEAFF. As DNA, the CDR3 is TGTGCCAGCTCACCACCGGGTACAGGGCGGAACACTGAAGCTTTCTTT.

The chain joins TRBV5-1 to TRBJ2-7, with TRBD2 identical over 8 bases. Trimming took 2 bases from V and 1 from J; bases not matched to a gene: 5. The CDR3 contains 15 residues. The germline CDR1 and CDR2 sequences are SGHRS and YFSETQ. In nucleotides, the CDR3 is TGCGCCAGCAGCTTTGGGGTAGCGGGGTCCTACGAGCAGTACTTC. This translates into CASSFGVAGSYEQYF.

This clone occurred once. This chain connects TRBV27 to TRBJ2-5; possibly TRBD2 for D (6 bases). Germline CDR1 MNHEY, CDR2 SMNVEV (reference sequence). This CDR3 is built from 16 residues. Trimming stripped 0 bases from V and 2 bases from J, with 13 bases between. CDR3 residues: CASSLSSASDQETQYF. CDR3 coding DNA: TGTGCCAGCAGTTTATCATCGGCTAGCGATCAAGAGACCCAGTACTTC.

V gene TRBV9 combines with J gene TRBJ2-1; possibly TRBD2 for D (5 bases). The CDR3 covers 13 residues. Trimming pared 2 bases from V and 7 bases from J, leaving 10 bases between. CDR1 SGDLS and CDR2 YYNGEE come from the germline V gene. The CDR3 nucleotides are TGTGCCAGCAGCGTGGCGGGTGTAAATGAGCAGTTCTTC. This translates into CASSVAGVNEQFF.

The chain carries TRBV25-1 and TRBJ2-3; possibly TRBD1 for D (6 bases). Germline loops: CDR1 MGHDK, CDR2 SYGVNS. V was trimmed by 5 bases and J by 5 bases, leaving 20 bases between them. This CDR3 has 16 amino acids. In DNA, the CDR3 is TGTGCCAGCAGTTCACGATTTGGGGGCTCAGGAGATACGCAGTATTTT. Its translation is CASSSRFGGSGDTQYF.

The gene calls are TRBV4-1 and TRBJ2-4, with D possibly matching TRBD2 (5 bases). Germline values: CDR1 MGHRA, CDR2 YSYEKL. V dropped 1 base and J dropped 2 bases, with 9 bases sitting between them. CDR3 length: 15 amino acids. CDR3: CASSQVEGPKNIQYF. The DNA for the CDR3 is TGCGCCAGCAGCCAAGTCGAGGGTCCCAAAAACATTCAGTACTTC.

The V gene is TRBV2, the J gene TRBJ1-5; maybe TRBD1 (5 bases). Trimming removed 5 bases at V and 2 bases at J, with 13 bases between. This CDR3 region has 15 residues. The germline gives CDR1 SNHLY, CDR2 FYNNEI. The CDR3: CASSWGTQGNQPQHF. The CDR3 DNA follows: TGTGCCAGCAGTTGGGGCACCCAGGGCAATCAGCCCCAGCATTTT. Drawing the rest from reference TRBV2 and TRBJ1-5, the complete variable domain is EPEVTQTPSHQVTQMGQEVILRCVPISNHLYFYWYRQILGQKVEFLVSFYNNEISEKSEIFDDQFSVERPDGSNFTLKIRSTKLEDSAMYFCASSWGTQGNQPQHFGDGTRLSIL.

The CDR3 region has the DNA TGTGCCAGACGACTGGCCCTCCGTAATTCACCCCTCCACTTT. Protein product: CARRLALRNSPLHF. The J gene is TRBJ1-6, the V gene TRBV7-9, with D unresolved. The CDR3 runs 14 residues. Germline CDR1 SEHNR, CDR2 FQNEAQ (reference sequence). The V gene lost 9 bases and the J gene lost 6 bases, with 15 bases spanning the gap.

CDR3 region: CASSPQGTGVTGELFF. The CDR3, as DNA: TGTGCCAGCAGCCCACAGGGGACAGGGGTAACCGGGGAGCTGTTTTTT. This rearrangement joins TRBV9 to TRBJ2-2; 10 positions match TRBD1. CDR1 and CDR2 from the germline V gene are SGDLS and YYNGEE. Trimming removed 4 bases from V and 5 bases from J; junction bases left unmatched: 8. This CDR3 is 16 amino acids long.

The chain couples TRBV7-2 to TRBJ2-7, with 7 bases fitting TRBD2. The V gene end was trimmed by 5 bases and the J gene end by 0 bases; junction bases not matched to a gene: 10. This CDR3 contains 16 residues. Germline assignment: CDR1 SGHTA and CDR2 FQGNSA. CDR3 in DNA: TGTGCCAGCAGCGGGAGGGGTAGAAGCGACTCCTACGAGCAGTACTTC. Residues: CASSGRGRSDSYEQYF.

J is TRBJ1-2 and V is TRBV6-1, with TRBD1 matching 7 bases. CDR3 size: 16 residues. V dropped 2 bases and J dropped 7; count of bases not matched to a gene: 13. Germline V CDR1 and CDR2: MNHNS, SASEGT. The chain's CDR3 is CASSERDRLRWGGYTF. The CDR3 DNA sequence: TGTGCCAGCAGTGAAAGGGACAGACTGCGATGGGGTGGCTACACCTTC.

The chain recombines TRBV12-5 with TRBJ1-6, with D unclear. The ends were cut back, 0 bases at V and 4 bases at J, with 13 bases in the middle. CDR1 is LGHNT, CDR2 FRNRAP, per germline. CDR3 length equals 17 residues. The CDR3 loop is CASGLVVATRYNSPLHF. In nucleotides, the CDR3 is TGTGCTAGTGGTTTGGTAGTGGCCACCCGTTATAATTCACCCCTCCACTTT.

This clone was counted a few times. The CDR3 DNA is TGTGCCAGCAGCTTCCAGAGCAATCAGCCCCAGCATTTT. This codes for CASSFQSNQPQHF. The chain recombines TRBV5-6 with TRBJ1-5, with unresolved D. This CDR3 comprises 13 residues. V dropped 2 bases and J dropped 1 base, with 4 bases sitting between them. In germline, CDR1 is SGHDT, CDR2 YYEEEE. Complete variable domain (other parts from reference TRBV5-6 and TRBJ1-5): DAGVTQSPTHLIKTRGQQVTLRCSPKSGHDTVSWYQQALGQGPQFIFQYYEEEERQRGNFPDRFSGHQFPNYSSELNVNALLLGDSALYLCASSFQSNQPQHFGDGTRLSIL.

The V and J genes are TRBV6-6 and TRBJ2-1; D possibly corresponds to TRBD1 (5 bases). V was clipped by 6 bases and J by 3 bases, with 6 bases between them. The CDR3 is made up of 12 amino acids. The germline V gene has CDR1 MNHNY and CDR2 SVGAGI (reference sequence). In DNA form, the CDR3 reads TGTGCCAGCAGCAGGGACTACAATGAGCAGTTCTTC. Translation: CASSRDYNEQFF.

In this sample, this clone turned up once. CDR3 sequence reads: CASSLAAGTGASNTEAFF. The CDR3 region has the DNA TGTGCCAGCAGCTTAGCCGCCGGGACAGGAGCTTCGAACACTGAAGCTTTCTTT. The chain joins TRBV11-2 to TRBJ1-1, with 8 positions matching TRBD1. Germline V gives CDR1 SGHAT, CDR2 FQNNGV. V was clipped by 1 base and J by 1 base; unmatched bases: 11. The CDR3 spans 18 residues.

This chain connects TRBV27 to TRBJ2-2; 13 nucleotides match TRBD2. Germline values: CDR1 MNHEY, CDR2 SMNVEV (reference sequence). CDR3 length equals 14 residues. Germline trimming cut 4 bases from V and 11 bases from J; bases unmatched to any gene: 4. The CDR3 loop is CASSYGTSGAELFF. The CDR3 coding sequence is TGTGCCAGCAGTTACGGGACTAGCGGGGCCGAGCTGTTTTTT.

In nucleotides, the CDR3 is TGTGCCAGCAGCCAAGGACTCGGCCTAGGTTTACATCTCCACTTT. Protein sequence: CASSQGLGLGLHLHF. J is TRBJ1-6 and V is TRBV4-2; D gene uncertain. V was clipped by 1 base and J by 16 bases, with 20 bases between them. The CDR3 covers 15 residues. The germline V gene has CDR1 LGHNA and CDR2 YNFKEQ.

CDR3 amino acids: CASSLFSGRFYNEQFF. CDR3 in DNA: TGTGCCAGCAGTTTGTTTAGCGGGAGGTTCTACAATGAGCAGTTCTTC. This chain connects TRBV27 to TRBJ2-1; 10 bases fit TRBD2. Germline V lookup: CDR1 MNHEY, CDR2 SMNVEV (reference sequence). Unmatched junction bases numbered 5, after V lost 3 bases and J lost 3 bases. There are 16 residues in the CDR3.

The chain recombines TRBV7-9 with TRBJ2-5; 12 nucleotides line up with TRBD2. This CDR3 spans 16 amino acids. V shed 5 bases, J shed 4 bases, and the junction held 8 bases outside the gene matches. The germline gives CDR1 SEHNR, CDR2 FQNEAQ (reference sequence). The CDR3 region is CASSLWTSGNGETQYF. The CDR3 coding sequence is TGTGCCAGCAGCCTCTGGACTAGCGGGAACGGAGAGACCCAGTACTTC.

The rearrangement links TRBV7-8 to TRBJ2-7; 7 bases match TRBD2. Trimming at V came to 5 bases and at J to 3 bases, leaving 4 bases not matched to a gene. Germline V gene sequence: CDR1 SGHVS, CDR2 FQNEAQ. This CDR3 has 13 amino acids. DNA for the CDR3: TGTGCCAGCAGCACCGGACTAGACTACGAGCAGTACTTC. Its protein is CASSTGLDYEQYF.

The chain couples TRBV5-1 to TRBJ1-4; D is perhaps TRBD1 (5 bases). The CDR3 loop spans 16 amino acids. The V end was cut by 2 bases, the J end by 8 bases, with 19 bases between. Germline-derived CDR1 and CDR2 are SGHRS and YFSETQ. The CDR3 here is CASSFGPHGGREKLFF. Written as DNA, the CDR3 is TGCGCCAGCAGCTTTGGACCCCACGGGGGACGAGAAAAACTGTTTTTT.